The T cell receptor (beta chain) under discussion was sequenced for a study of blood T cell repertoires in COVID-19 (TCRdb year 2020). Some background on the complete study: Samples from collaborators originated in the United States, Italy and Spain and spanned both the acute and convalescent phases of COVID-19. Where available, HLA class I and class II types were obtained from metadata supplied by the sample provider rather than from assay-based typing. Samples were obtained from the ongoing ImmuneRACE study (first 160 participants) and from approximately 1,200 subjects provided by 6 global collaborators. The repertoires were released in a freely available public database meant as a resource for research on the immune response to SARS-CoV-2. Subjects who had been exposed to COVID-19, were actively infected with it, or had recovered from it provided the deeply sampled blood TCRbeta repertoires that made up the dataset. Sample metadata almost always included a de-identified subject ID, COVID-19 status, age in years and sex. The material from the prospective study consisted of cDNA or gDNA derived from T cells, B-cell-depleted T cells, or PBMCs. Results and caveats for the whole study, not just this receptor: The amount of clinical and demographic metadata varied by source and participant and was provided uncurated.

The immunoSEQ Assay, a bias-controlled multiplex PCR, was used to amplify TCRbeta CDR3 regions from genomic DNA. The published analysis was carried out like this. The number of nucleated cells in each sample was estimated from the amplification of reference gene primers within the assay. Sequence reads were collapsed and filtered to measure the absolute abundance of every unique TCRbeta CDR3 rearrangement. For each sample, productive Simpson clonality was calculated as the square root of Simpson's diversity index over productive rearrangements. The immuneACCESS repertoire file appears here via TCRdb, limited to in-frame rearrangements. These files lack a portion of the clones; in checked studies, under half of the deficit traces to unresolved V genes, and the cause of the others is not known. That table gives V, J and clone size, and the DNA gave D and trimming. The sample table holds about 62,000 clones, of which roughly 92% were seen once. The top ten hold approximately 6.2% of the sample.

According to the germline V gene, CDR1 reads SGHAT and CDR2 reads FQNNGV. From cysteine to phenylalanine, the CDR3 is 14 amino acids long. The retained sequence is limited to the CDR3, 42 bases, with the frame set at the first base. Trimming costs V 6 bases and J 2 bases, and their ends lie 13 bases apart. This clone was seen more than once but under ten times. Its cognate antigen has yet to be identified. The input lacks base qualities; no much larger clone sits a single base away. Collaborating institutions collected whole blood in K2EDTA tubes following their own protocols. For TCRbeta analysis, collaborators shipped samples in one of three forms: frozen whole blood, isolated PBMCs, or DNA extracted from either of those sample types.

Input material: peripheral blood. This TCR was recovered from a human donor in a cohort sampled during active COVID-19. The sequence joins TRBV11-2 to TRBJ1-2, with no D gene named confidently. Here is the DNA: TGTGCCAGCAGTTACCCGGGTCTAAACTATGGCTACACCTTC. This yields the protein CASSYPGLNYGYTF. Where the CDR3 stops, the reference TRBV11-2 and TRBJ1-2 genes take over; the full variable domain is EAGVAQSPRYKIIEKRQSVAFWCNPISGHATLYWYQQILGQGPKLLIQFQNNGVVDDSQLPKDRFSAERLKGVDSTLKIQPAKLEDSAVYLCASSYPGLNYGYTFGSGTRLTVV.